The 20 T cell receptor beta chains given below trace back to one sample, sequenced in a study of PD-1 blockade in classical Hodgkin lymphoma. Described time point: cycle 4 day 1 (C4D1), after six to seven weeks of nivolumab. All patients relapsed after autologous stem cell transplantation, and brentuximab vedotin exposure varied. Libraries were prepared by immunoSEQ multiplex PCR; TCRdb keeps only in-frame clonotypes and omits some of them. The repertoire holds approximately 38,000 clones, with around four fifths as singletons. Sequenced here: peripheral blood mononuclear cells (PBMCs), sampled before the fourth cycle of nivolumab. The receptor set was obtained from a human donor with classical Hodgkin lymphoma.

This chain links TRBV27 with TRBJ1-1, with TRBD1 matching 8 bases. V lost 4 bases, J lost 0 bases, and 10 bases stayed unmatched. Germline-derived CDR1 and CDR2 are MNHEY and SMNVEV (reference sequence). CDR3 length: 17 residues. The CDR3, as DNA: TGTGCCAGCAGTTCCCAGGGGGCGGACTATATGAACACTGAAGCTTTCTTT. Its translation: CASSSQGADYMNTEAFF.

In this sample, this clone turned up once. This chain joins TRBV4-2 and TRBJ2-5, with 8 bases matching TRBD2. CDR1 and CDR2 (germline): LGHNA, YNFKEQ. The CDR3 consists of 16 residues. V was clipped by 2 bases and J by 3 bases; unmatched bases: 8. DNA of the CDR3: TGTGCCAGCAGCCAAACCGGGACTAGTCAGGAAGAGACCCAGTACTTC. It specifies CASSQTGTSQEETQYF.

This chain uses TRBV5-1 with TRBJ2-7; 8 bases map to TRBD1. This CDR3 has 14 amino acids. V dropped 3 bases and J dropped 3; count of bases not matched to a gene: 5. Germline V gene sequence: CDR1 SGHRS, CDR2 YFSETQ. The CDR3 nucleotides read TGCGCCAGCAGCTATACAGGGGGGAACTACGAGCAGTACTTC. Its protein is CASSYTGGNYEQYF.

This chain links TRBV28 with TRBJ2-2; D remains unclear. Trimming took 4 bases from V and 4 from J, leaving 4 bases between them. The CDR3 extends over 12 amino acids. Germline V gives CDR1 MDHEN, CDR2 SYDVKM. The CDR3 here is CASSSVTGELFF. The CDR3 coding sequence is TGTGCCAGCAGTTCTGTCACCGGGGAGCTGTTTTTT.

The rearrangement uses TRBV19 and TRBJ2-3; no reliable D call. Germline V CDR1 and CDR2: LNHDA, SQIVND (reference sequence). Trimming pared 7 bases from V and 1 base from J, leaving 9 bases between. The CDR3 is 13 residues long. CDR3 bases: TGTGCCAGTACCCACGTCGGCACAGATACGCAGTATTTT. Translation: CASTHVGTDTQYF.

CDR3 sequence reads: CASSLRRGQNTGELFF. CDR3 DNA sequence: TGTGCCAGCAGCCTCAGAAGGGGACAGAACACCGGGGAGCTGTTTTTT. The gene calls are TRBV9 and TRBJ2-2, with TRBD1 as a possible D gene (6 bases). CDR1 and CDR2 (germline): SGDLS, YYNGEE. CDR3 size: 16 residues. The ends were cut back, 4 bases at V and 1 base at J, with 14 bases in the middle.

This chain joins TRBV19 and TRBJ2-1; 11 positions match TRBD1. After removal of 6 bases from V and 2 bases from J, the junction contained 6 bases not matched to a gene. CDR1 and CDR2 (germline): LNHDA, SQIVND (reference sequence). The length of the CDR3 is 16 residues. The DNA of the CDR3 is TGTGCCAGTAGCCCAAGGGGACAGGGGGCCTACAATGAGCAGTTCTTC. The encoded protein is CASSPRGQGAYNEQFF.

This clone was detected only a few times. The gene calls are TRBV4-2 and TRBJ2-3, with a tentative D call TRBD1 (6 bases). Germline assignment: CDR1 LGHNA and CDR2 YNFKEQ. With 0 bases removed from V and 0 bases from J, the gap between germline ends came to 10 bases. The CDR3 runs 16 residues. The CDR3 DNA sequence: TGTGCCAGCAGCCAAGATCCCGGACAGAGCACAGATACGCAGTATTTT. Protein product: CASSQDPGQSTDTQYF.

This chain uses TRBV7-9 with TRBJ1-4, with 10 bases matching TRBD1. The length of the CDR3 is 15 residues. CDR1 is SEHNR and CDR2 is FQNEAQ in the germline V gene (reference sequence). Germline trimming cut 2 bases from V and 7 bases from J; bases unmatched to any gene: 4. The CDR3 region has the DNA TGTGCCAGCAGCTTACGGACAGGGGGAACTGAAAAACTGTTTTTT. Protein: CASSLRTGGTEKLFF.

The rearrangement links TRBV6-1 to TRBJ2-1; weak D call: TRBD1 (6 bases). V lost 6 bases and J lost 12, with 18 bases in between. Germline V lookup: CDR1 MNHNS, CDR2 SASEGT. The length of the CDR3 is 13 residues. The CDR3 DNA reads TGTGCCAGCAGCCTCGTACAGGGTCCTGCGCAGTTCTTC. It codes for CASSLVQGPAQFF.

V is TRBV28 and J is TRBJ2-7, with D possibly matching TRBD1 (6 bases). Germline V gives CDR1 MDHEN, CDR2 SYDVKM. There are 13 residues in the CDR3. Trimming left V 7 bases short and J 7 bases short, with 17 bases between. The CDR3 loop reads CASTPWGQGEQYF. In nucleotides, the CDR3 is TGTGCCAGCACCCCGTGGGGGCAGGGGGAGCAGTACTTC.

V gene TRBV19 combines with J gene TRBJ1-1; no reliable D call. V shed 5 bases and J shed 7 bases, with 8 bases lying between them. CDR3 length: 11 amino acids. Per the germline V gene, CDR1 is LNHDA and CDR2 is SQIVND (reference sequence). The CDR3 loop reads CASSLSGEAFF. In DNA form, the CDR3 reads TGTGCCAGTAGTCTGAGTGGTGAAGCTTTCTTT.

This chain connects TRBV7-2 to TRBJ2-1; 8 nucleotides line up with TRBD1. After removal of 2 bases from V and 4 bases from J, the junction contained 16 bases not matched to a gene. This CDR3 region has 19 residues. Germline V CDR1 and CDR2: SGHTA, FQGNSA. CDR3 nucleotides: TGTGCCAGCAGCTTATCCCCCCCTCCTGTGGACAGGGCTTACAATGAGCAGTTCTTC. Translated, it gives CASSLSPPPVDRAYNEQFF.

The CDR3 region has the DNA TGTGCCAGCAGTGAAAACGGGGAGCTGTTTTTT. The encoded protein is CASSENGELFF. The chain recombines TRBV2 with TRBJ2-2; D unclear. Germline CDR1 reads SNHLY; CDR2 reads FYNNEI. The germline V and J ends were trimmed by 2 bases and 7 bases, with 2 bases remaining between them. The CDR3 covers 11 residues.

This sequence joins TRBV4-3 and TRBJ2-5, with TRBD2 matching over 9 bases. Germline loops: CDR1 LGHNA, CDR2 YSLEER. V lost 1 base to trimming and J lost 5 bases; unmatched junction nucleotides: 11. The CDR3 runs 17 residues. In DNA form, the CDR3 reads TGCGCCAGCAGCCAAGGGGGGTCGCGGGGGGGGCGGGAGACCCAGTACTTC. It yields the protein CASSQGGSRGGRETQYF.

This chain joins TRBV15 and TRBJ2-5; 13 nucleotides match TRBD2. CDR3 length: 18 residues. Germline CDR1 is LNHNV and CDR2 is YYDKDF (reference sequence). Unmatched junction bases numbered 18, after V lost 1 base and J lost 13 bases. Here the CDR3 DNA reads TGTGCCACCAGCAGAGCTGCCGAAAGGGGTGGACTAGCGGGAGTTTGGTACTTC. Translated, it gives CATSRAAERGGLAGVWYF.

This chain uses TRBV18 with TRBJ2-7; unclear D gene. The germline V gene has CDR1 KGHSH and CDR2 LQKENI. The CDR3 covers 15 residues. V lost 2 bases to trimming and J lost 0 bases, with 11 bases between them. As DNA, the CDR3 is TGTGCCAGCTCACCATATGGGTGGTCCTCCTACGAGCAGTACTTC. It specifies CASSPYGWSSYEQYF.

This clone was found a few times. The chain couples TRBV5-1 to TRBJ1-4; TRBD1 might be the D (5 bases). The germline V gene encodes CDR1 SGHRS and CDR2 YFSETQ. This CDR3 has 14 residues. V gave up 3 bases and J gave up 6 bases, with 12 bases separating them. In nucleotides, the CDR3 is TGCGCCAGCAGCTGGAGGGGATACGATGAAAAACTGTTTTTT. The encoded protein is CASSWRGYDEKLFF.

The rearrangement joins TRBV5-6 to TRBJ1-5; D is unresolved. The CDR3 covers 15 residues. V was shortened by 4 bases and J by 1 base, with 12 bases between the two germline ends. Germline V gene lookup returns CDR1 SGHDT and CDR2 YYEEEE. CDR3 sequence reads: CASSPGPRSNQPQHF. The CDR3 DNA follows: TGTGCCAGCAGCCCCGGGCCAAGGAGCAATCAGCCCCAGCATTTT.

The chain uses TRBV6-5 and TRBJ1-1; TRBD1 might be the D (5 bases). Germline V gene sequence: CDR1 MNHEY, CDR2 SVGAGI. V dropped 0 bases and J dropped 1 base, with 9 bases sitting between them. The CDR3 is made up of 15 amino acids. The CDR3 sequence: CASSYSGAGNTEAFF. CDR3 bases: TGTGCCAGCAGTTACTCTGGGGCGGGGAACACTGAAGCTTTCTTT.